The 13 T cell receptor beta chains listed next were all sequenced from one sample in a study of blood T cell repertoires in COVID-19. Using immunoSEQ multiplex PCR, the repertoire was profiled, and TCRdb retains in-frame clones only, with some absent. The data contain about 93,000 clones, roughly 90% of them seen just once; the ten biggest clones take up about 1.5%. Sequenced input: peripheral blood. Receptors originate from a human donor with active COVID-19. The donor label of this sample is uncertain.

The V and J genes are TRBV19 and TRBJ2-1; D is unclear. V was cut by 1 base and J by 8 bases, with 6 bases left in between. Germline-derived CDR1 and CDR2 are LNHDA and SQIVND (reference sequence). The CDR3 runs to 12 residues. CDR3 DNA sequence: TGTGCCAGTAGTATAGGGAGCCATGAGCAGTTCTTC. Amino acid sequence: CASSIGSHEQFF.

The rearrangement joins TRBV21-1 to TRBJ2-1; TRBD1, the D gene given by the table, was not confirmed from the DNA. TRBV21-1 is reported as a pseudogene. The CDR3 totals 20 residues. The CDR3 protein is CASSYTLGDRGRVQVYEQFF. For the CDR3, the DNA is TGTGCCAGCAGCTATACACTGGGGGACAGGGGCCGCGTCCAGGTGTATGAGCAGTTCTTC.

J is TRBJ1-1 and V is TRBV20-1; D may be TRBD1 (5 bases). This CDR3 spans 12 amino acids. Germline CDR1 reads DFQATT; CDR2 reads SNEGSKA (reference sequence). The V and J ends lost 5 bases and 6 bases respectively, with 13 bases between them. The CDR3 DNA follows: TGCAGTGCTCGTGACTCGGGGGCTGAAGCTTTCTTT. This encodes CSARDSGAEAFF.

This chain connects TRBV10-3 to TRBJ1-1, with D perhaps TRBD1 (6 bases). V was shortened by 4 bases and J by 3 bases, with 12 bases between the two germline ends. The length of the CDR3 is 14 residues. Germline V lookup: CDR1 ENHRY, CDR2 SYGVKD. CDR3 region: CAISARGLDTEAFF. The CDR3 DNA is TGTGCCATCAGTGCCAGGGGCTTAGACACTGAAGCTTTCTTT.

The chain couples TRBV11-2 to TRBJ1-2; 8 bases fit TRBD1. V shed 1 base and J 2 bases; nucleotides not matched to a gene: 3. The germline gives CDR1 SGHAT, CDR2 FQNNGV. CDR3 length equals 15 residues. The CDR3 DNA sequence: TGTGCCAGCAGCTTAGTACCAGGGGGCAACTATGGCTACACCTTC. It specifies CASSLVPGGNYGYTF.

The V and J genes are TRBV4-1 and TRBJ1-4; 7 bases are a match to TRBD1. V dropped 4 bases and J dropped 0; count of bases not matched to a gene: 11. The CDR3 has 18 residues. Germline V gives CDR1 MGHRA, CDR2 YSYEKL. The CDR3, as DNA: TGCGCCAGCAGCCCCAAACCCTTTACAGGGGCAACTAATGAAAAACTGTTTTTT. This codes for CASSPKPFTGATNEKLFF.

The DNA for the CDR3 is TGTGCCAGCAGCTTAGGAACAGGGGGCGCCCATAACTATGGCTACACCTTC. Protein product: CASSLGTGGAHNYGYTF. The chain links TRBV7-9 to TRBJ1-2, with 9 bases matching TRBD1. In germline, CDR1 is SEHNR, CDR2 FQNEAQ (reference sequence). This CDR3 is built from 17 residues. V lost 1 base and J lost 1; bases outside the gene matches: 7.

The chain couples TRBV5-1 to TRBJ2-1, with D possibly being TRBD2 (5 bases). CDR1 and CDR2 (germline): SGHRS, YFSETQ. The V gene lost 1 base and the J gene lost 10 bases, with 9 bases spanning the gap. The CDR3 is made up of 12 amino acids. In DNA form, the CDR3 reads TGCGCCAGCAGCTTGATCGGGGAGGAGCAGTTCTTC. It codes for CASSLIGEEQFF.

In this sample, this clone turned up once. The chain links TRBV24-1 to TRBJ2-5, with 10 bases lining up with TRBD1. There are 16 residues in the CDR3. V was clipped by 6 bases and J by 0 bases; unmatched bases: 6. Germline V gene data show CDR1 as KGHDR and CDR2 as SFDVKD. CDR3 residues: CATSPGTGVYQETQYF. In DNA, the CDR3 is TGTGCCACCAGTCCCGGGACAGGGGTATACCAAGAGACCCAGTACTTC.

This clone is a singleton in its sample. The chain employs TRBV10-3 and TRBJ1-5, with 10 nucleotides matching TRBD1. The V segment lost 8 bases and the J segment 4 bases; nucleotides outside the gene matches: 2. Germline V gene data show CDR1 as ENHRY and CDR2 as SYGVKD. The CDR3 extends over 13 amino acids. In DNA form, the CDR3 reads TGTGCCATCCAGGGACAGGGGAATCAGCCCCAGCATTTT. Protein sequence: CAIQGQGNQPQHF.

The rearrangement uses TRBV7-2 and TRBJ1-2; 9 bases are a match to TRBD1. Per germline, CDR1 SGHTA and CDR2 FQGNSA. Trimming removed 1 base from V and 4 bases from J; junction bases left unmatched: 4. CDR3 length: 15 residues. The CDR3 loop reads CASSLGGQGGYGYTF. In nucleotides, the CDR3 is TGTGCCAGCAGCTTAGGGGGACAGGGTGGCTATGGCTACACCTTC.

V gene TRBV6-4 combines with J gene TRBJ2-3, with D possibly being TRBD2 (5 bases). CDR1 and CDR2 from the germline V gene are MRHNA and SNTAGT. CDR3 length equals 15 residues. Trimming left V 0 bases short and J 5 bases short, with 12 bases between. This CDR3 reads CASSDSRAEGDTQYF. CDR3 nucleotides: TGTGCCAGCAGTGACTCCCGGGCCGAGGGAGATACGCAGTATTTT.

This CDR3 reads CASSRDKSSYNSPLHF. Written as DNA, the CDR3 is TGTGCCAGCTCAAGGGACAAAAGCTCCTATAATTCACCCCTCCACTTT. This rearrangement joins TRBV18 to TRBJ1-6; D is possibly TRBD1 (6 bases). Germline values: CDR1 KGHSH, CDR2 LQKENI. V lost 5 bases and J lost 0, with 11 bases in between. This CDR3 is 16 amino acids long.